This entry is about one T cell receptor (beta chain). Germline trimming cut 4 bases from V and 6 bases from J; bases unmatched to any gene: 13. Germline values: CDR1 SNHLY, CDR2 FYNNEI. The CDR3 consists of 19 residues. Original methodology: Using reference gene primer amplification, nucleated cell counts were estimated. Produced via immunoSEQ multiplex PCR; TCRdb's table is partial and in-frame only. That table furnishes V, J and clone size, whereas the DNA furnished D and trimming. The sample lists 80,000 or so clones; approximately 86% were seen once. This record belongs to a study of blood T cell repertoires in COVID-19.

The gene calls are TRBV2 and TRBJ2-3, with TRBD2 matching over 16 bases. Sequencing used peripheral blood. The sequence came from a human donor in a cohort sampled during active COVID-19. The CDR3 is CASSAAVGLAGGRGDTQYF. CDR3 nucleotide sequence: TGTGCCAGCAGTGCTGCCGTGGGACTAGCGGGGGGGCGAGGGGATACGCAGTATTTT.